The 19 T cell receptor beta chains listed next were all sequenced from one sample in a study of shared clonotypes between healthy human individuals. The protocol was immunoSEQ multiplex PCR, while the TCRdb copy is restricted to in-frame clones and leaves out a portion. The sample shows more than 1.2 million clones, 98% of them seen only once. Sequencing was done on a sample of naive CD4+ T cells sorted from blood. Subset reported: CD45RA+ positively selected. The source of these receptors is a man under 40 in good health.

The chain uses TRBV28 and TRBJ2-2; 7 bases map to TRBD1. The length of the CDR3 is 16 residues. Germline V gives CDR1 MDHEN, CDR2 SYDVKM. V shed 6 bases, J shed 7 bases, and the junction held 14 bases outside the gene matches. The CDR3 region is CASRPHVGQLSGELFF. The CDR3 DNA is TGTGCCAGCAGACCCCACGTGGGACAGTTAAGCGGGGAGCTGTTTTTT. Full variable domain (outside the CDR3, taken from reference TRBV28 and TRBJ2-2): DVKVTQSSRYLVKRTGEKVFLECVQDMDHENMFWYRQDPGLGLRLIYFSYDVKMKEKGDIPEGYSVSREKKERFSLILESASTNQTSMYLCASRPHVGQLSGELFFGEGSRLTVL.

This clone was counted once. The rearrangement uses TRBV5-6 and TRBJ2-2; TRBD2 matches at 7 bases. V lost 2 bases and J lost 1; bases outside the gene matches: 14. Per the germline V gene, CDR1 is SGHDT and CDR2 is YYEEEE. The CDR3 runs to 19 residues. The CDR3 loop reads CASSFFLSSGTMNTGELFF. CDR3 nucleotide sequence: TGTGCCAGCAGCTTTTTCCTTTCTAGCGGAACCATGAACACCGGGGAGCTGTTTTTT.

The chain links TRBV15 to TRBJ1-1, with 7 bases lining up with TRBD1. This CDR3 contains 16 residues. The junction had 9 bases not matched to a gene; V was cut back by 5 bases and J by 0 bases. From germline, CDR1 is LNHNV and CDR2 YYDKDF (reference sequence). CDR3 protein: CATSPQGVGMNTEAFF. CDR3 sequence (DNA): TGTGCCACCAGCCCTCAGGGGGTCGGAATGAACACTGAAGCTTTCTTT.

This chain links TRBV18 with TRBJ1-5; tentative D call: TRBD1 (6 bases). The CDR3 length is 14 residues. V lost 4 bases, J lost 4 bases, and 11 bases lay in between. Germline V CDR1 and CDR2: KGHSH, LQKENI. The CDR3 loop reads CASSLDRQNQPQHF. The CDR3 DNA reads as TGTGCCAGCTCACTAGACAGGCAAAATCAGCCCCAGCATTTT.

The chain links TRBV4-1 to TRBJ2-5; TRBD2 agrees at 11 bases. The V segment lost 3 bases and the J segment 2 bases; nucleotides outside the gene matches: 2. The CDR3 consists of 15 residues. Germline V gene lookup returns CDR1 MGHRA and CDR2 YSYEKL. The CDR3 DNA sequence: TGCGCCAGCAGCCAGGGGACTAGCGGACAAGAGACCCAGTACTTC. This encodes CASSQGTSGQETQYF.

This chain uses TRBV28 with TRBJ2-3, with TRBD2 identical over 10 bases. J gave up 0 bases and V 6 bases, and 6 bases lay outside the gene matches. CDR3 length equals 16 residues. Germline-derived CDR1 and CDR2 are MDHEN and SYDVKM. The CDR3 DNA reads as TGTGCCAGCAGCCCAGGACTAGCGGTGAGCACAGATACGCAGTATTTT. This gives the protein CASSPGLAVSTDTQYF.

The chain uses TRBV30 and TRBJ2-5, with 10 bases fitting TRBD2. Trimming at V came to 2 bases and at J to 2 bases, leaving 14 bases not matched to a gene. The CDR3 consists of 18 residues. Germline assignment: CDR1 GTSNPN and CDR2 SVGIG (reference sequence). The CDR3 DNA follows: TGTGCCTGGAGTCCCCTTCGGACTAGCGGACACACACAAGAGACCCAGTACTTC. It codes for CAWSPLRTSGHTQETQYF.

The gene calls are TRBV29-1 and TRBJ2-7; TRBD1 aligns across 9 bases. V was clipped by 7 bases and J by 3 bases; unmatched bases: 7. This CDR3 is built from 13 residues. CDR1 and CDR2 (germline): SQVTM, ANQGSEA. The chain's CDR3 is CSGRRGQGYEQYF. CDR3 in DNA: TGCAGCGGGCGGCGGGGACAGGGCTACGAGCAGTACTTC.

The V call is TRBV6-4, the J call TRBJ2-7; TRBD2 matches at 8 bases. CDR3 length: 17 residues. Germline lookup yields CDR1 MRHNA and CDR2 SNTAGT. The V segment lost 3 bases and the J segment 0 bases; nucleotides outside the gene matches: 10. The CDR3, as DNA: TGTGCCAGCAGTGAAGCCCGTCCCGGGAGGGCCTCCTACGAGCAGTACTTC. Its translation: CASSEARPGRASYEQYF.

V is TRBV11-2 and J is TRBJ2-2; the match to TRBD2 covers 8 bases. This CDR3 has 14 residues. The germline CDR1 and CDR2 sequences are SGHAT and FQNNGV. V shed 7 bases and J 7 bases; nucleotides not matched to a gene: 8. CDR3 amino acids: CASTGTRSGGELFF. CDR3 nucleotide sequence: TGTGCCAGCACCGGGACTAGATCAGGCGGGGAGCTGTTTTTT.

J is TRBJ1-5 and V is TRBV28; D unclear. The V gene lost 0 bases and the J gene lost 1 base, with 13 bases spanning the gap. Germline values: CDR1 MDHEN, CDR2 SYDVKM. The CDR3 is 17 residues long. The CDR3: CASSLWMGQVSNQPQHF. The CDR3 nucleotides are TGTGCCAGCAGTTTATGGATGGGTCAGGTGAGCAATCAGCCCCAGCATTTT.

V gene TRBV6-6 combines with J gene TRBJ2-1; D uncertain. The CDR3 extends over 13 amino acids. The V end was cut by 0 bases, the J end by 7 bases, with 7 bases between. The V gene's germline CDR1 is MNHNY and CDR2 SVGAGI (reference sequence). CDR3 region: CASSYSMGNEQFF. The CDR3 DNA reads TGTGCCAGCAGTTACTCGATGGGTAATGAGCAGTTCTTC.

CDR3 protein: CASRPPGRNYGYTF. CDR3 in DNA: TGTGCCAGCAGACCTCCCGGACGGAACTATGGCTACACCTTC. The chain combines TRBV28 with TRBJ1-2; no clear D. With 6 bases removed from V and 2 bases from J, the gap between germline ends came to 13 bases. This CDR3 contains 14 residues. Per germline, CDR1 MDHEN and CDR2 SYDVKM.

As regards this clone: Other DNA sequences within the sample encode an identical CDR3. The chain has TRBV5-1 and TRBJ2-1, with 8 bases lining up with TRBD1. Germline V gene sequence: CDR1 SGHRS, CDR2 YFSETQ. The junction had 0 bases not matched to a gene; V was cut back by 0 bases and J by 1 base. The CDR3 covers 15 residues. CDR3 sequence (DNA): TGCGCCAGCAGCTTGGGACAGGGGTCCTACAATGAGCAGTTCTTC. This translates into CASSLGQGSYNEQFF. Supplemented by reference TRBV5-1 and TRBJ2-1, the full variable domain reads KAGVTQTPRYLIKTRGQQVTLSCSPISGHRSVSWYQQTPGQGLQFLFEYFSETQRNKGNFPGRFSGRQFSNSRSEMNVSTLELGDSALYLCASSLGQGSYNEQFFGPGTRLTVL.

This clone appeared a single time. V is TRBV7-7 and J is TRBJ2-3, with D hard to call. CDR3 size: 14 residues. The germline CDR1 and CDR2 sequences are SSHAT and FNYEAQ (reference sequence). Trimming left V 1 base short and J 0 bases short, with 5 bases between. CDR3 DNA: TGTGCCAGCAGCTTAGGAGCCAGCACAGATACGCAGTATTTT. Protein product: CASSLGASTDTQYF.

The V and J genes are TRBV10-1 and TRBJ2-1; maybe TRBD2 (6 bases). Germline V gene sequence: CDR1 WNHNN, CDR2 SYGVQD (reference sequence). V was trimmed by 10 bases and J by 2 bases, leaving 12 bases between them. The CDR3 sequence is 13 residues long. The CDR3 region has the DNA TGCGCCACTTCGCCGGGGGCCTACAATGAGCAGTTCTTC. Protein sequence: CATSPGAYNEQFF.

The chain employs TRBV28 and TRBJ1-5; the D gene is possibly TRBD1 (5 bases). The CDR3 runs 12 residues. V shed 6 bases and J shed 6 bases, with 9 bases lying between them. Germline CDR1 is MDHEN and CDR2 is SYDVKM. CDR3 coding DNA: TGTGCCAGCAGCCCAGGGATTCAGCCCCAGCATTTT. It is translated as CASSPGIQPQHF.

This clone was seen only once. The chain has TRBV20-1 and TRBJ2-7; D may be TRBD1 (6 bases). The V end was cut by 6 bases, the J end by 9 bases, with 15 bases between. The CDR3 extends over 11 amino acids. Germline V lookup: CDR1 DFQATT, CDR2 SNEGSKA (reference sequence). CDR3 sequence reads: CSARTAEVQYF. In DNA form, the CDR3 reads TGCAGTGCCAGGACAGCCGAGGTGCAGTACTTC.

The V and J genes are TRBV14 and TRBJ1-5; D unresolved. Germline V CDR1 and CDR2: SGHDN, FVKESK. The germline V and J ends were trimmed by 1 base and 0 bases, with 4 bases remaining between them. CDR3 length: 14 residues. CDR3 residues: CASSQGNSNQPQHF. CDR3 in DNA: TGTGCCAGCAGCCAAGGTAATAGCAATCAGCCCCAGCATTTT.